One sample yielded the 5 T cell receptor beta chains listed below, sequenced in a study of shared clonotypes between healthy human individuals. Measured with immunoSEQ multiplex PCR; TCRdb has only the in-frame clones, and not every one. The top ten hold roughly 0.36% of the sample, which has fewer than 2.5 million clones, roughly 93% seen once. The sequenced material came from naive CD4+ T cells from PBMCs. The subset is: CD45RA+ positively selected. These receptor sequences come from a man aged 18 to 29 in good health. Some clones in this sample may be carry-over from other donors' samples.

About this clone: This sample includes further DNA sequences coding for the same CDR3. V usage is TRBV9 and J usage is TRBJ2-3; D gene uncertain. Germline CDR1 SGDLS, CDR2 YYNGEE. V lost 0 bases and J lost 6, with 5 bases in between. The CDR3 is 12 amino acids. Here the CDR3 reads CASSVDTDTQYF. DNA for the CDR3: TGTGCCAGCAGCGTAGATACGGATACGCAGTATTTT.

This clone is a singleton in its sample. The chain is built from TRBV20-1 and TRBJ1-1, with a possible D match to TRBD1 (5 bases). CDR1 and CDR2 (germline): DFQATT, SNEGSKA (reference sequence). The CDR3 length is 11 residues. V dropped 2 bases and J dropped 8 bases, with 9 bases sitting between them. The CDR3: CSARRGSEAFF. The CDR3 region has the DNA TGCAGTGCTAGAAGGGGCAGCGAAGCTTTCTTT.

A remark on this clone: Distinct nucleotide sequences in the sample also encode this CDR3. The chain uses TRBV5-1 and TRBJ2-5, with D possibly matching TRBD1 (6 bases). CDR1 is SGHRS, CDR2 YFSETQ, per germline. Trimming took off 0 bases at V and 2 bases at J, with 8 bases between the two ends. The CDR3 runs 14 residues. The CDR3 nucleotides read TGCGCCAGCAGCTTGGGAACAGGGCAAGAGACCCAGTACTTC. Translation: CASSLGTGQETQYF.

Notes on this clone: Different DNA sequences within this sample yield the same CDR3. CDR3 DNA sequence: TGCAGCGTTGTCGGGAGCTCCTACGAGCAGTACTTC. Translated: CSVVGSSYEQYF. The J gene is TRBJ2-7, the V gene TRBV29-1; possibly TRBD2 for D (6 bases). CDR1 SQVTM and CDR2 ANQGSEA come from the germline V gene. The ends were cut back, 4 bases at V and 0 bases at J, with 7 bases in the middle. The CDR3 covers 12 residues.

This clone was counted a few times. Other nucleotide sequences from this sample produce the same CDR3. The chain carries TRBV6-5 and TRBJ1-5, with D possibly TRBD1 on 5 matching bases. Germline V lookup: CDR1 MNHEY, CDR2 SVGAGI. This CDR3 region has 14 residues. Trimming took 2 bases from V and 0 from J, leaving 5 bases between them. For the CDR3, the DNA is TGTGCCAGCAGTTACAGGGGTAGCAATCAGCCCCAGCATTTT. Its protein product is CASSYRGSNQPQHF.